One sample yielded the 19 T cell receptor beta chains listed below, sequenced in a study of OX40 agonist ivuxolimab in advanced cancers. Here immunoSEQ multiplex PCR was the method, and the copy in TCRdb shows in-frame clones only, minus some. The data show approximately 80,000 clones, with around 86% seen just once and roughly 0.25% held by the top ten. This specimen was CD4+ or CD8+ T cells sorted from blood, taken in a trial of the OX40 agonist ivuxolimab. The receptors were gathered from an adult with an advanced solid tumor such as melanoma, head and neck, liver or kidney cancer.

This clone was seen more than once but under ten times. The rearrangement uses TRBV7-9 and TRBJ2-1; TRBD2 aligns across 12 bases. The V gene's germline CDR1 is SEHNR and CDR2 FQNEAQ (reference sequence). The CDR3 has 17 amino acids. The ends lost 5 bases at V and 4 bases at J; junction bases unmatched: 9. The CDR3 protein is CASSPYKTSGSYNEQFF. The CDR3 DNA is TGTGCCAGCAGCCCTTATAAGACTAGCGGGAGTTACAATGAGCAGTTCTTC.

The chain employs TRBV5-4 and TRBJ2-1; a weak D match, TRBD2 (5 bases). Trimming removed 0 bases at V and 7 bases at J, with 11 bases between. CDR1 is SGHNT and CDR2 is YYREEE in the germline V gene (reference sequence). The CDR3 covers 14 residues. CDR3 sequence reads: CASSLGGTGNEQFF. In nucleotides, the CDR3 is TGTGCCAGCAGCTTGGGCGGTACGGGGAATGAGCAGTTCTTC. The full variable domain, in which reference TRBV5-4 and TRBJ2-1 provide the parts outside the CDR3, is ETGVTQSPTHLIKTRGQQVTLRCSSQSGHNTVSWYQQALGQGPQFIFQYYREEENGRGNFPPRFSGLQFPNYSSELNVNALELDDSALYLCASSLGGTGNEQFFGPGTRLTVL.

This clone has only one observation. The chain employs TRBV7-9 and TRBJ1-1; 10 bases line up with TRBD1. CDR1 and CDR2 (germline): SEHNR, FQNEAQ (reference sequence). The CDR3 extends over 13 amino acids. J was trimmed by 5 bases and V by 5 bases; bases with no gene match: 2. The chain's CDR3 is CASSQGQGTEAFF. The CDR3 DNA reads TGTGCCAGCAGCCAGGGACAGGGGACTGAAGCTTTCTTT.

The chain recombines TRBV19 with TRBJ2-1; 12 bases line up with TRBD2. CDR3 length: 14 amino acids. The germline CDR1 and CDR2 sequences are LNHDA and SQIVND (reference sequence). Unmatched junction bases numbered 3, after V lost 6 bases and J lost 6 bases. The CDR3 is CASSGLAGSNEQFF. The CDR3 region has the DNA TGTGCCAGTAGCGGACTAGCGGGAAGCAATGAGCAGTTCTTC.

J is TRBJ2-5 and V is TRBV28; possibly TRBD2 for D (6 bases). The germline V and J ends were trimmed by 2 bases and 2 bases, with 12 bases remaining between them. CDR3 length: 15 amino acids. Germline V lookup: CDR1 MDHEN, CDR2 SYDVKM. CDR3 sequence (DNA): TGTGCCAGCAGTTTACCGGGACGGGGGCAAGAGACCCAGTACTTC. Translation: CASSLPGRGQETQYF.

CDR3 DNA: TGCGCCAGCAGCTCGGAACAGAGCAACTACGAGCAGTACTTC. This translates into CASSSEQSNYEQYF. The chain uses TRBV5-1 and TRBJ2-7; D unclear. The CDR3 consists of 14 residues. V lost 3 bases and J lost 3, with 13 bases in between. Germline V lookup: CDR1 SGHRS, CDR2 YFSETQ.

The sample holds one count of this clone. This sequence joins TRBV5-1 and TRBJ1-4; D may be TRBD1 (5 bases). Germline V gene sequence: CDR1 SGHRS, CDR2 YFSETQ. The CDR3 spans 15 residues. V was clipped by 4 bases and J by 8 bases, with 18 bases between them. In nucleotides, the CDR3 is TGCGCCAGCAGCCGCGACGCCAGGGTAGACGAAAAACTGTTTTTT. Translation gives CASSRDARVDEKLFF.

This rearrangement joins TRBV25-1 to TRBJ1-2, with D hard to call. From germline, CDR1 is MGHDK and CDR2 SYGVNS. This CDR3 contains 13 residues. Trimming pared 1 base from V and 8 bases from J, leaving 11 bases between. CDR3 region: CASSESGRGGYTF. DNA of the CDR3: TGTGCCAGCAGTGAATCGGGGAGAGGGGGCTACACCTTC.

The chain recombines TRBV6-6 with TRBJ1-1; perhaps TRBD1 as D (6 bases). The CDR3 spans 16 residues. The V gene's germline CDR1 is MNHNY and CDR2 SVGAGI (reference sequence). V lost 3 bases and J lost 1, with 15 bases in between. CDR3 region: CASSYRGGRKNTEAFF. In nucleotides, the CDR3 is TGTGCCAGCAGTTATCGGGGGGGGCGGAAGAACACTGAAGCTTTCTTT.

This clone was recorded once. This chain links TRBV6-5 with TRBJ2-5; D gene uncertain. Trimming cost V 4 bases and J 6 bases, with 21 bases left between them. From germline, CDR1 is MNHEY and CDR2 SVGAGI. The CDR3 length is 16 residues. The CDR3 loop is CASSFERLGKMKTQYF. In DNA, the CDR3 is TGTGCCAGCAGTTTTGAGCGTTTGGGCAAGATGAAGACCCAGTACTTC.

The chain recombines TRBV6-1 with TRBJ2-2, with D possibly matching TRBD1 (6 bases). Trimming removed 3 bases at V and 7 bases at J, with 12 bases between. Germline CDR1 and CDR2: MNHNS and SASEGT. The CDR3 contains 14 residues. In DNA, the CDR3 is TGTGCCAGCAGTGAGCTGGGGGCCGGCGGGGAGCTGTTTTTT. It yields the protein CASSELGAGGELFF.

The V call is TRBV18, the J call TRBJ2-5; 12 bases map to TRBD2. V gave up 3 bases and J gave up 5 bases; unmatched junction bases: 7. This CDR3 has 16 amino acids. Germline-derived CDR1 and CDR2 are KGHSH and LQKENI. As DNA, the CDR3 is TGTGCCAGCTCACCTCCCTGGACTAGCGGGAAGGAGACCCAGTACTTC. The encoded protein is CASSPPWTSGKETQYF.

This chain uses TRBV19 with TRBJ1-5; tentative D call: TRBD1 (6 bases). Germline V gene data show CDR1 as LNHDA and CDR2 as SQIVND (reference sequence). The CDR3 runs to 17 residues. The V and J ends lost 5 bases and 0 bases respectively, with 17 bases between them. The CDR3 is CASSQTTGFRSNQPQHF. CDR3 bases: TGTGCCAGTAGTCAAACGACAGGATTTCGTAGCAATCAGCCCCAGCATTTT.

The chain employs TRBV5-5 and TRBJ2-3, with unresolved D. Germline V gene lookup returns CDR1 SGHKS and CDR2 YYEKEE (reference sequence). V was trimmed by 4 bases and J by 2 bases, leaving 11 bases between them. The CDR3 runs 14 residues. The CDR3 spells CASSRYRDTDTQYF. CDR3 coding DNA: TGTGCCAGCAGCAGGTACAGAGACACAGATACGCAGTATTTT.

This chain uses TRBV5-1 with TRBJ2-5; 10 bases match TRBD2. V was pared by 8 bases and J by 1 base, with 11 bases of the junction left unmatched. CDR1 is SGHRS, CDR2 YFSETQ, per germline. This CDR3 is built from 16 residues. CDR3 protein: CASRISLAGRQETQYF. The CDR3 region has the DNA TGCGCCAGTAGAATCTCACTAGCGGGGCGCCAAGAGACCCAGTACTTC.

The chain links TRBV9 to TRBJ2-1, with D possibly matching TRBD2 (6 bases). The germline V and J ends were trimmed by 0 bases and 9 bases, with 10 bases remaining between them. This CDR3 has 13 amino acids. Germline V lookup: CDR1 SGDLS, CDR2 YYNGEE. The CDR3 spells CASSVGGEVEQFF. CDR3 nucleotides: TGTGCCAGCAGCGTAGGGGGGGAAGTTGAGCAGTTCTTC.

V usage is TRBV28 and J usage is TRBJ1-2, with 9 bases identical to TRBD1. CDR1 and CDR2 (germline): MDHEN, SYDVKM. The CDR3 sequence is 14 residues long. V lost 2 bases and J lost 5; bases outside the gene matches: 3. CDR3: CASSLVDRGYGYTF. Here the CDR3 DNA reads TGTGCCAGCAGTTTAGTCGACAGGGGGTATGGCTACACCTTC.

The V gene is TRBV6-1, the J gene TRBJ2-5, with D perhaps being TRBD1 or TRBD2 (7 bases each). Looked up from germline, CDR1 is MNHNS and CDR2 is SASEGT. The CDR3 has 18 residues. V was cut by 3 bases and J by 2 bases, with 22 bases left in between. CDR3 sequence (DNA): TGTGCCAGCAGTGAGTCCGGGGGGACAGCCGTCCTTCAAGAGACCCAGTACTTC. Protein sequence: CASSESGGTAVLQETQYF.

In this sample, this clone turned up a few times. V usage is TRBV6-1 and J usage is TRBJ2-1, with TRBD2 matching over 14 bases. Unmatched junction bases numbered 8, after V lost 7 bases and J lost 9 bases. The V gene's germline CDR1 is MNHNS and CDR2 SASEGT. The CDR3 totals 15 residues. The DNA for the CDR3 is TGTGCCAGCACTCCCGGGACTAGCGGGAGTTTTGAGCAGTTCTTC. Protein sequence: CASTPGTSGSFEQFF.